This T cell receptor beta chain comes out of a study of OX40 agonist ivuxolimab in advanced cancers. General observations from the study: By week 6 at 0.1 to 3.0 mg/kg, blood CD4+ and CD8+ T cells had expanded clonally. The mean number of expanded clones was higher in CD8+ T cells than in CD4+. In a subset of nonresponders, normalized T-cell clonal expansion was also low.

With regard to this clone: Its specificity is unknown.

CDR3 length: 15 residues. V lost 2 bases to trimming and J lost 5 bases; unmatched junction nucleotides: 8. Germline V CDR1 and CDR2: MNHEY, SVGAGI. Only in-frame clones appear in the TCRdb table, and some are missing; sequencing was by immunoSEQ multiplex PCR. The top ten hold approximately 0.15% of the sample, which has about 100,000 clones, about nine tenths seen once. Samples were taken at baseline and on day 1 of cycles 4 and 7. The gene calls are TRBV6-5 and TRBJ2-5, with 7 nucleotides matching TRBD1. This clonotype originated in an adult with an advanced solid tumor such as melanoma, head and neck, liver or kidney cancer. The specimen was CD4+ or CD8+ T cells sorted from blood, collected in a trial of the OX40 agonist ivuxolimab. CDR3 sequence reads: CASSYIRQGQETQYF. CDR3 coding DNA: TGTGCCAGCAGTTACATTCGACAGGGTCAGGAGACCCAGTACTTC.